This T cell receptor (beta chain) was observed in a study of T cell changes during pregnancy in multiple sclerosis. Sequenced by immunoSEQ multiplex PCR; TCRdb stores in-frame clones only, minus some. The profile shows tens of thousands of clones, more than 85% of them singletons. The CDR3 loop spans 14 amino acids. Trimming stripped 0 bases from V and 1 base from J, with 5 bases between. The chain recombines TRBV23-1 with TRBJ2-3; D not resolved. TRBV23-1 is noted as an ORF with a role that remains uncertain. The sequences come from peripheral blood, collected in the first trimester of pregnancy. The receptor's source is a female donor with multiple sclerosis, enrolled in a pregnancy study. CDR3 in DNA: TGCGCCAGCAGTCAATCCAATCGCACAGATACGCAGTATTTT. It codes for CASSQSNRTDTQYF.